This TCR beta chain was identified during a study of blood T cell repertoires in COVID-19. The ends were cut back, 6 bases at V and 4 bases at J, with 9 bases in the middle. Germline V gene sequence: CDR1 MNHEY, CDR2 SVGAGI. The CDR3 contains 13 residues. The protocol was immunoSEQ multiplex PCR, while the TCRdb copy is restricted to in-frame clones and leaves out a portion. The sample lists about 230,000 clones; 86% were seen once. The sample taken for sequencing was peripheral blood. The chain has TRBV6-5 and TRBJ2-2; D remains ambiguous. This receptor was obtained from a man aged 45 to 65 with COVID-19, enrolled during active disease. The CDR3 is CASRHVATGELFF. CDR3 nucleotide sequence: TGTGCCAGCAGACACGTTGCCACCGGGGAGCTGTTTTTT.